These 4 T cell receptor beta chains came from one sample sequenced in a study of blood T cell repertoires in COVID-19. The assay was immunoSEQ multiplex PCR, and TCRdb's table has in-frame clones only and misses some. This sample has about 25,000 clones, with 85% to 90% found just once. The material sequenced was peripheral blood. The receptors stem from a human donor in a cohort sampled during active COVID-19.

The chain recombines TRBV3-1 (or the pseudogene TRBV3-2) with TRBJ1-3, with TRBD1 matching over 9 bases. Trimming at V came to 5 bases and at J to 9 bases, leaving 5 bases not matched to a gene. This CDR3 contains 13 residues. Germline V gives CDR1 LGHDT, CDR2 YNNKEL (reference sequence). DNA of the CDR3: TGTGCCAGCAGCGAGACAGGGGGTAGCACCATATATTTT. This gives the protein CASSETGGSTIYF.

This clone was counted only a few times. This chain uses TRBV14 with TRBJ2-7, with no clear D. Germline CDR1 and CDR2: SGHDN and FVKESK. This CDR3 is 11 amino acids long. Trimming stripped 8 bases from V and 5 bases from J, with 10 bases between. CDR3 region: CASALGHEQYF. CDR3 DNA: TGTGCCAGCGCCCTTGGCCACGAGCAGTACTTC.

The chain carries TRBV5-1 and TRBJ1-2, with 8 nucleotides matching TRBD1. Germline V lookup: CDR1 SGHRS, CDR2 YFSETQ. The CDR3 consists of 12 residues. Trimming removed 4 bases from V and 9 bases from J; junction bases left unmatched: 5. In DNA form, the CDR3 reads TGCGCCAGCAGCCAGGACAGGGATCGCTACACCTTC. It translates to CASSQDRDRYTF.

This clone was seen a single time. The chain recombines TRBV7-6 with TRBJ2-2; 7 bases align to TRBD2. There are 15 residues in the CDR3. Germline assignment: CDR1 SGHVS and CDR2 FNYEAQ. Losses at the gene ends were 1 base for V and 3 bases for J; bases not matched to a gene: 2. This CDR3 reads CASSLGREYTGELFF. In nucleotides, the CDR3 is TGTGCCAGCAGCTTAGGGCGGGAGTACACCGGGGAGCTGTTTTTT.